Listed below are T cell receptor beta chains from one sample, sequenced in a study of human T cells and chemical hapten exposure. TCRdb re-called the RACE reads through MiXCR, storing one row per CDR3 protein. The table records some 350,000 distinct CDR3 sequences, around 6% of them present only once. Specimen: whole blood, collected in connection with sensitization to the hapten diphenylcyclopropenone (DPC). All receptors come from a woman aged 18-30 years with alopecia areata. Some clones in this sample may be carry-over from other donors' samples. Each CDR3 is given with its conserved first and last residue. The order of the fields is V gene, D gene, J gene, clone size, CDR3 length, CDR3 protein, CDR3 DNA. D genes are given only for firm matches. Size values are once, few and many counts, or a class for expanded clones, and some rows have none.

TRBV18,-,TRBJ2-5,many,16,CASSPRIVSDQETQYF,TGTGCCAGCTCACCACGTATTGTCAGCGACCAAGAGACCCAGTACTTC
TRBV12-3/TRBV12-4,-,TRBJ2-5,many,15,CASSGSTGYQETQYF,TGTGCCAGCAGCGGGTCTACCGGATATCAAGAGACCCAGTACTTC
TRBV12-3/TRBV12-4,-,TRBJ1-6,-,14,CASSRTGSNSPLHF,TGTGCCAGCAGCCGGACTGGGAGTAATTCACCCCTCCACTTT
TRBV7-9,TRBD2,TRBJ2-3,few,17,CASSRAGLAGGTDTQYF,TGTGCCAGCAGTCGCGCGGGACTAGCGGGGGGCACAGATACGCAGTATTTT
TRBV3-1,-,TRBJ1-2,many,13,CASSVGANYGYTF,TGTGCCAGCAGCGTAGGGGCTAACTATGGCTACACCTTC
TRBV5-1,TRBD1,TRBJ2-7,-,14,CASSPGQGIHEQYF,TGCGCCAGCAGCCCGGGACAGGGGATCCACGAGCAGTACTTC
TRBV7-9,-,TRBJ2-3,many,16,CASSFSRGISTDTQYF,TGTGCCAGCAGCTTCTCTCGAGGGATTAGCACAGATACGCAGTATTTT
TRBV7-2,-,TRBJ1-6,few,14,CATRVSQGSSPLHF,TGTGCCACCCGCGTCTCCCAGGGGTCTTCACCCCTCCACTTT
TRBV6-1,-,TRBJ1-1,many,11,CASSGDGEAFF,TGTGCCAGCAGTGGGGACGGCGAAGCTTTCTTT
TRBV7-8,-,TRBJ1-3,few,16,CASSLVHPSSGNTIYF,TGTGCCAGCAGCTTAGTACATCCTAGCTCTGGAAACACCATATATTTT
TRBV12-3/TRBV12-4,-,TRBJ1-1,-,14,CASSRRGGNTEAFF,TGTGCCAGCAGCCGCAGGGGTGGGAACACTGAAGCTTTCTTT
TRBV7-2,TRBD2,TRBJ2-3,many,18,CASSFLGAIAGSTDTQYF,TGTGCCAGCAGCTTCTTAGGAGCAATAGCGGGTTCCACAGATACGCAGTATTTT
TRBV7-2,-,TRBJ2-3,-,15,CASSLAHGPQDTQYF,TGTGCCAGCAGCTTAGCGCATGGGCCGCAGGATACGCAGTATTTT